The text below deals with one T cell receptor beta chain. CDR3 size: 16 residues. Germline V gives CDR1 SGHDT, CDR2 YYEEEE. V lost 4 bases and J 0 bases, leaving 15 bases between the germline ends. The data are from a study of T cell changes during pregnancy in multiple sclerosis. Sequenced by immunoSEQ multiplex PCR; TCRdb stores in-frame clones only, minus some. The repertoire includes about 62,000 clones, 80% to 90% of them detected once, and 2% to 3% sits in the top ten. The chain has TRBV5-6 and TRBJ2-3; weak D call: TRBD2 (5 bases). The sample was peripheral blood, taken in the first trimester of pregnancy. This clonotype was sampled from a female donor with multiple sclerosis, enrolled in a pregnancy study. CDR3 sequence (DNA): TGTGCCAGCAGCGCTGGCCGCGGGCCTAGCACAGATACGCAGTATTTT. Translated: CASSAGRGPSTDTQYF. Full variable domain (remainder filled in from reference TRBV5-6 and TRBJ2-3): DAGVTQSPTHLIKTRGQQVTLRCSPKSGHDTVSWYQQALGQGPQFIFQYYEEEERQRGNFPDRFSGHQFPNYSSELNVNALLLGDSALYLCASSAGRGPSTDTQYFGPGTRLTVL.